The 19 T cell receptor beta chains below all came from one sample that was sequenced in a study of blood T cell repertoires in COVID-19. Data came from immunoSEQ multiplex PCR; TCRdb stores just in-frame clones and leaves some out. The table shows 150,000 or so clones, with approximately 80% occurring only once. The sequenced material came from peripheral blood. The source is a woman older than 75 with acute or convalescent COVID-19.

The chain uses TRBV5-1 and TRBJ1-5, with D tentatively TRBD1 (6 bases). Trimming left V 1 base short and J 11 bases short, with 16 bases between. Germline V lookup: CDR1 SGHRS, CDR2 YFSETQ. The CDR3 is 14 amino acids. This CDR3 reads CASSLTGPQEAQHF. CDR3 nucleotide sequence: TGCGCCAGCAGCTTGACAGGGCCTCAAGAGGCCCAGCATTTT.

The chain joins TRBV29-1 to TRBJ2-3, with 10 bases identical to TRBD2. The CDR3 length is 13 residues. CDR1 is SQVTM, CDR2 ANQGSEA, per germline. With V trimmed by 6 bases and J by 5 bases, 5 bases remained unmatched. CDR3 nucleotide sequence: TGCAGCGTATCCAGCGGGAGGGGAGATACGCAGTATTTT. Translating gives CSVSSGRGDTQYF.

This sequence joins TRBV3-1 (or the pseudogene TRBV3-2) and TRBJ1-5, with D perhaps matching TRBD1 (5 bases). The CDR3 is made up of 17 amino acids. Germline V gives CDR1 LGHDT, CDR2 YNNKEL (reference sequence). V was shortened by 4 bases and J by 2 bases, with 18 bases between the two germline ends. The CDR3 reads CASSRSQGGIGNQPQHF. The CDR3 nucleotides are TGTGCCAGCAGCCGCTCTCAGGGCGGTATTGGCAATCAGCCCCAGCATTTT.

The rearrangement uses TRBV7-2 and TRBJ2-7; no definite D call. The CDR3 contains 13 residues. Germline assignment: CDR1 SGHTA and CDR2 FQGNSA. V was clipped by 3 bases and J by 3 bases, with 9 bases between them. The CDR3 sequence is CASSFRLDYEQYF. The CDR3 region has the DNA TGTGCCAGCAGCTTCCGACTGGACTACGAGCAGTACTTC.

This clone was found a few times. V and J are TRBV4-1 and TRBJ2-1; D may be TRBD2 (6 bases). Germline CDR1 MGHRA, CDR2 YSYEKL. CDR3 length equals 16 residues. V dropped 1 base and J dropped 2 bases, with 12 bases sitting between them. CDR3 residues: CASSQGRGLTYNEQFF. The CDR3 nucleotides read TGCGCCAGCAGCCAAGGGAGAGGACTAACCTACAATGAGCAGTTCTTC.

This clone was seen once. This CDR3 is also generated by other DNA sequences in the sample. The gene calls are TRBV6-2 or TRBV6-3 and TRBJ1-5; D ambiguous. This CDR3 has 15 residues. CDR1 MNHEY and CDR2 SVGEGT come from the germline V gene. V was clipped by 0 bases and J by 4 bases, with 10 bases between them. CDR3 in DNA: TGTGCCAGCAGTTACTCGGCCGGGTTGAATCAGCCCCAGCATTTT. Its translation is CASSYSAGLNQPQHF.

This chain uses TRBV27 with TRBJ2-1; 8 bases agree with TRBD1. V shed 4 bases, J shed 9 bases, and the junction held 14 bases outside the gene matches. The CDR3 has 16 amino acids. The germline gives CDR1 MNHEY, CDR2 SMNVEV (reference sequence). CDR3 residues: CASSYGRQGRTGEQFF. In DNA form, the CDR3 reads TGTGCCAGCAGTTACGGACGACAGGGGCGTACCGGTGAGCAGTTCTTC.

The chain carries TRBV4-1 and TRBJ2-3; TRBD1 matches 7 bases. With 3 bases clipped from V and 2 bases from J, the junction kept 8 bases outside the gene matches. The CDR3 consists of 16 residues. Germline V gene sequence: CDR1 MGHRA, CDR2 YSYEKL. DNA of the CDR3: TGCGCCAGCAGCCAGGAGACAGGGATCCTCACAGATACGCAGTATTTT. The encoded protein is CASSQETGILTDTQYF.

V and J are TRBV18 and TRBJ2-7, with D maybe TRBD2 (6 bases). CDR3 size: 14 residues. Trimming cost V 3 bases and J 5 bases, with 14 bases left between them. Germline V gene sequence: CDR1 KGHSH, CDR2 LQKENI. CDR3 nucleotides: TGTGCCAGCTCACCGCGGTTTGGAGGGGACGAGCAGTACTTC. Translated, it gives CASSPRFGGDEQYF.

This chain links TRBV10-3 with TRBJ1-2, with 7 nucleotides matching TRBD1. This CDR3 region has 13 residues. Germline V lookup: CDR1 ENHRY, CDR2 SYGVKD. The V and J ends lost 4 bases and 8 bases, in that order; junction bases with no gene match: 7. CDR3 nucleotide sequence: TGTGCCATCAGTGCCCCGACAGGGATCGGCTACACCTTC. Translated: CAISAPTGIGYTF.

The chain uses TRBV5-1 and TRBJ2-7; D not resolved. CDR1 is SGHRS and CDR2 is YFSETQ in the germline V gene. The V end was cut by 0 bases, the J end by 3 bases, with 10 bases between. CDR3 length: 14 amino acids. The CDR3 protein is CASSLGGSVYEQYF. For the CDR3, the DNA is TGCGCCAGCAGCTTGGGAGGCAGCGTCTACGAGCAGTACTTC.

This sequence joins TRBV12-3 or TRBV12-4 and TRBJ2-1, with 11 bases fitting TRBD2. The CDR3 length is 13 residues. J gave up 12 bases and V 2 bases, and 3 bases lay outside the gene matches. CDR3 in amino acids: CASSLIAGGVQFF. Here the CDR3 DNA reads TGTGCCAGCAGTTTAATAGCGGGAGGGGTGCAGTTCTTC.

This clone was observed once. The chain carries TRBV5-1 and TRBJ2-2; the match to TRBD1 covers 7 bases. V lost 1 base and J lost 5; bases outside the gene matches: 8. Germline V lookup: CDR1 SGHRS, CDR2 YFSETQ. This CDR3 region has 16 residues. The CDR3 sequence: CASSLQGVGKTGELFF. CDR3 nucleotide sequence: TGCGCCAGCAGCTTGCAGGGGGTTGGAAAAACCGGGGAGCTGTTTTTT.

The chain is built from TRBV6-6 and TRBJ1-1; the match to TRBD1 covers 9 bases. Germline-derived CDR1 and CDR2 are MNHNY and SVGAGI (reference sequence). The CDR3 loop spans 13 amino acids. V dropped 5 bases and J dropped 10; count of bases not matched to a gene: 8. The CDR3 protein is CASSPTGGVGAFF. CDR3 DNA sequence: TGTGCCAGCAGTCCGACAGGGGGGGTTGGAGCTTTCTTT.

V is TRBV5-1 and J is TRBJ2-7; 11 nucleotides line up with TRBD1. This CDR3 has 15 amino acids. Germline loops: CDR1 SGHRS, CDR2 YFSETQ. V trimming: 2 bases; J trimming: 4 bases; junction bases outside the gene matches: 5. CDR3 residues: CASSLRTGGVYEQYF. The CDR3 region has the DNA TGCGCCAGCAGCTTAAGGACAGGGGGCGTATACGAGCAGTACTTC.

This clone was observed once. This chain joins TRBV10-1 and TRBJ2-3; D might be TRBD1 (5 bases). There are 15 residues in the CDR3. From germline, CDR1 is WNHNN and CDR2 SYGVQD (reference sequence). V was clipped by 5 bases and J by 2 bases, with 14 bases between them. The CDR3 loop reads CASSLDSLFTDTQYF. The CDR3 coding sequence is TGCGCCAGCAGTCTCGACAGCCTCTTCACAGATACGCAGTATTTT.

The DNA for the CDR3 is TGTGCCAGCAGTCGATCCGGGACAGGGGTCCACTACACCTTC. It specifies CASSRSGTGVHYTF. V gene TRBV6-6 combines with J gene TRBJ1-2; TRBD1 matches 10 bases. J lost 10 bases, V lost 5 bases, and 10 bases had no gene match. Germline assignment: CDR1 MNHNY and CDR2 SVGAGI (reference sequence). The CDR3 length is 14 residues.

The chain recombines TRBV2 with TRBJ2-5; D might be TRBD2 (5 bases). The V and J ends lost 3 bases and 5 bases respectively, with 22 bases between them. This CDR3 has 17 residues. CDR1 is SNHLY, CDR2 FYNNEI, per germline. CDR3 coding DNA: TGTGCCAGCAGTGATTATATTCTTGCGGGCCCAAGCGAGACCCAGTACTTC. It is translated as CASSDYILAGPSETQYF.

The chain links TRBV18 to TRBJ1-6, with 7 positions matching TRBD1. Germline loops: CDR1 KGHSH, CDR2 LQKENI. Trimming removed 2 bases from V and 7 bases from J; junction bases left unmatched: 5. The CDR3 runs to 15 residues. The CDR3 sequence: CASSPTRDRNSPLHF. The DNA for the CDR3 is TGTGCCAGCTCACCAACCCGGGACAGAAATTCACCCCTCCACTTT.